This entry lists 12 T cell receptor beta chains sequenced from one sample in a study of T cell responses to AZD1222 COVID-19 vaccine. Only in-frame clones appear in the TCRdb table, and some are missing; sequencing was by immunoSEQ multiplex PCR. The sample consists of 120,000 or so clones, 88% of them appearing once. The sample here was peripheral blood, taken on day 0 of AZD1222 vaccination. Receptors were obtained from an adult in good health.

The chain combines TRBV19 with TRBJ1-4; 7 nucleotides align to TRBD1. The V and J ends lost 4 bases and 7 bases, in that order; junction bases with no gene match: 6. Germline-derived CDR1 and CDR2 are LNHDA and SQIVND (reference sequence). This CDR3 has 14 amino acids. CDR3 protein: CASSTRTGTEKLFF. The CDR3 DNA is TGTGCCAGTAGTACCCGGACAGGCACTGAAAAACTGTTTTTT. Full variable domain (outside the CDR3, taken from reference TRBV19 and TRBJ1-4): DGGITQSPKYLFRKEGQNVTLSCEQNLNHDAMYWYRQDPGQGLRLIYYSQIVNDFQKGDIAEGYSVSREKKESFPLTVTSAQKNPTAFYLCASSTRTGTEKLFFGSGTQLSVL.

V and J are TRBV5-8 and TRBJ2-1, with 11 bases that match TRBD2. The V gene end was trimmed by 5 bases and the J gene end by 3 bases; junction bases not matched to a gene: 10. The germline gives CDR1 SGHTS, CDR2 YDEGEE. There are 17 residues in the CDR3. The CDR3 DNA reads as TGTGCCAGCAGTTTTTCATATAGCGGGAGGGTCTACAATGAGCAGTTCTTC. It encodes CASSFSYSGRVYNEQFF.

The chain joins TRBV6-4 to TRBJ2-3; D might be TRBD2 (6 bases). CDR3 length equals 14 residues. The germline V and J ends were trimmed by 6 bases and 6 bases, with 16 bases remaining between them. The germline CDR1 and CDR2 sequences are MRHNA and SNTAGT. The CDR3 bases are TGTGCCAGCAGCCGGGGCCTAGCGAGTGATACGCAGTATTTT. This sequence encodes CASSRGLASDTQYF.

Note on this clone: The sample has other DNA sequences that encode this CDR3 too. The chain is built from TRBV11-2 and TRBJ2-2; D not resolved. There are 14 residues in the CDR3. Germline V gene data show CDR1 as SGHAT and CDR2 as FQNNGV. V lost 1 base and J lost 2, with 5 bases in between. CDR3 sequence reads: CASSLGPNTGELFF. The CDR3 DNA sequence: TGTGCCAGCAGCTTAGGACCAAACACCGGGGAGCTGTTTTTT.

This clone was recorded once. The V call is TRBV6-5, the J call TRBJ2-4; D might be TRBD2 (5 bases). This CDR3 contains 12 residues. Trimming removed 11 bases from V and 1 base from J, with 9 bases in between. Germline assignment: CDR1 MNHEY and CDR2 SVGAGI. Here the CDR3 reads CAHGDAKNIQYF. DNA of the CDR3: TGTGCCCACGGGGATGCCAAAAACATTCAGTACTTC.

V gene TRBV4-1 combines with J gene TRBJ1-4, with D possibly being TRBD1 (5 bases). This CDR3 spans 17 amino acids. CDR1 and CDR2 (germline): MGHRA, YSYEKL. The V end lost 0 bases, the J end lost 0 bases, and 11 bases lay between the germline ends. In nucleotides, the CDR3 is TGCGCCAGCAGCCAAGAAGAAGGGGTTGCAACTAATGAAAAACTGTTTTTT. Protein sequence: CASSQEEGVATNEKLFF.

The V call is TRBV18, the J call TRBJ2-2, with TRBD2 identical over 8 bases. CDR1 is KGHSH and CDR2 is LQKENI in the germline V gene. The CDR3 has 17 residues. V dropped 1 base and J dropped 0; count of bases not matched to a gene: 4. CDR3 nucleotide sequence: TGTGCCAGCTCACCACTGACGGGGGGGACGAACACCGGGGAGCTGTTTTTT. Translated, it gives CASSPLTGGTNTGELFF.

The chain's CDR3 is CASSLTGSYNEQFF. The CDR3 DNA is TGTGCCAGCAGCTTAACGGGGTCCTACAATGAGCAGTTCTTC. The rearrangement uses TRBV7-9 and TRBJ2-1, with a possible D match to TRBD2 (5 bases). The CDR3 is made up of 14 amino acids. Trimming left V 2 bases short and J 1 base short, with 6 bases between. The germline V gene has CDR1 SEHNR and CDR2 FQNEAQ (reference sequence).

The J gene is TRBJ2-3, the V gene TRBV9; no clear D. The ends were cut back, 0 bases at V and 0 bases at J, with 14 bases in the middle. The CDR3 has 17 amino acids. The V gene's germline CDR1 is SGDLS and CDR2 YYNGEE. The CDR3 sequence is CASSVAPRTASTDTQYF. As DNA, the CDR3 is TGTGCCAGCAGCGTAGCTCCAAGGACGGCCAGCACAGATACGCAGTATTTT. Full variable domain (rest looked up from reference TRBV9 and TRBJ2-3): DSGVTQTPKHLITATGQRVTLRCSPRSGDLSVYWYQQSLDQGLQFLIQYYNGEERAKGNILERFSAQQFPDLHSELNLSSLELGDSALYFCASSVAPRTASTDTQYFGPGTRLTVL.

The gene calls are TRBV28 and TRBJ2-5; 13 bases match TRBD2. V was pared by 4 bases and J by 5 bases, with 7 bases of the junction left unmatched. The CDR3 covers 16 residues. Per germline, CDR1 MDHEN and CDR2 SYDVKM. The CDR3 nucleotides are TGTGCCAGCAGTTCCAGACTAGCGGGGGGCTCTGAGACCCAGTACTTC. Protein: CASSSRLAGGSETQYF.

The chain links TRBV6-6 to TRBJ2-7; D may be TRBD1 or TRBD2 (7 bases each). With 4 bases removed from V and 8 bases from J, the gap between germline ends came to 21 bases. CDR1 is MNHNY and CDR2 is SVGAGI in the germline V gene (reference sequence). The CDR3 spans 15 residues. CDR3 region: CASSSPRGGGTKQYF. In DNA form, the CDR3 reads TGTGCCAGCAGTTCCCCACGGGGAGGGGGCACCAAGCAGTACTTC.

For this clone: Additional DNA sequences in this sample encode the identical CDR3. The rearrangement links TRBV29-1 to TRBJ1-1; the match to TRBD1 covers 7 bases. Germline CDR1 and CDR2: SQVTM and ANQGSEA. The CDR3 extends over 13 amino acids. With 3 bases clipped from V and 0 bases from J, the junction kept 1 base outside the gene matches. The CDR3 region has the DNA TGCAGCGTTGAGGGACAGATGAACACTGAAGCTTTCTTT. It codes for CSVEGQMNTEAFF.